Below, 28 T cell receptor beta chains from the same sample are listed, as sequenced in a study of Graves' ophthalmopathy and Graves' hyperthyroidism. Amplifying from RNA transcripts, the study obtained TCR beta CDR3 regions. HTBI primers were employed in first-round RT-PCR, then a second-round multiplex PCR followed. In TCRdb, the multiplex PCR reads were re-called with MiXCR into one record per CDR3 protein. This sample has hundreds of thousands of distinct CDR3 sequences, with about a fifth found just once. Sequencing used peripheral blood. Receptors were obtained from a woman aged 18-30 years with stable Graves' hyperthyroidism. Some clones in this sample may be carry-over from other donors' samples.

This clonotype was counted many times. The V gene is TRBV9, the J gene TRBJ1-2; 10 positions agree with TRBD1. Germline V gene lookup returns CDR1 SGDLS and CDR2 YYNGEE. Germline trimming cut 5 bases from V and 0 bases from J; bases unmatched to any gene: 10. CDR3 length equals 17 residues. CDR3: CASRGTGATLANYGYTF. As DNA, the CDR3 is TGTGCCAGCAGGGGGACAGGGGCGACTCTTGCTAACTATGGCTACACCTTC.

This clonotype was detected ten times or more. The chain uses TRBV19 and TRBJ1-5, with D tentatively TRBD1 (5 bases). Per germline, CDR1 LNHDA and CDR2 SQIVND (reference sequence). The CDR3 is made up of 14 amino acids. V was cut by 7 bases and J by 3 bases, with 13 bases left in between. In DNA, the CDR3 is TGTGCCAGTAATAAACAGGCAGACAATCAGCCCCAGCATTTT. This translates into CASNKQADNQPQHF. Complete variable domain (other parts from reference TRBV19 and TRBJ1-5): DGGITQSPKYLFRKEGQNVTLSCEQNLNHDAMYWYRQDPGQGLRLIYYSQIVNDFQKGDIAEGYSVSREKKESFPLTVTSAQKNPTAFYLCASNKQADNQPQHFGDGTRLSIL.

At least ten counts were recorded for this clonotype. V is TRBV28 and J is TRBJ1-2, with 9 nucleotides matching TRBD1. Germline CDR1 MDHEN, CDR2 SYDVKM. The CDR3 covers 14 residues. The ends lost 5 bases at V and 8 bases at J; junction bases unmatched: 9. CDR3 region: CASSETGGTGGYTF. In nucleotides, the CDR3 is TGTGCCAGCAGTGAAACAGGGGGCACGGGGGGCTACACCTTC.

This clonotype was recorded at least ten times. The chain links TRBV7-3 to TRBJ2-2; D not certain. Trimming took 4 bases from V and 5 from J, leaving 8 bases between them. The CDR3 contains 13 residues. Germline loops: CDR1 SGHTA, CDR2 FQGTGA. CDR3 nucleotide sequence: TGTGCCAGCAGCTCTACAGATACCGGGGAGCTGTTTTTT. It translates to CASSSTDTGELFF.

The sample holds many counts of this clonotype. CDR3 in amino acids: CASSPGTGSTGELFF. The CDR3 coding sequence is TGCGCCAGCAGCCCGGGGACAGGGAGCACCGGGGAGCTGTTTTTT. The chain employs TRBV10-1 and TRBJ2-2; TRBD1 aligns across 9 bases. V dropped 6 bases and J dropped 4; count of bases not matched to a gene: 6. The germline V gene has CDR1 WNHNN and CDR2 SYGVQD (reference sequence). The CDR3 is 15 amino acids.

This clonotype showed up just once. A much larger clonotype is one base distant, so this may be a read error. The conserved phenylalanine or tryptophan normally closing the CDR3 is absent here, so this likely arose from a read error. J is TRBJ1-1 and V is TRBV29-1; D call uncertain. Germline assignment: CDR1 SQVTM and CDR2 ANQGSEA. The CDR3 spans 14 residues. The ends were cut back, 0 bases at V and 4 bases at J, with 12 bases in the middle. CDR3 sequence reads: CSVEDWFSSTEAFV. CDR3 bases: TGCAGCGTTGAAGATTGGTTCAGCAGCACTGAAGCTTTCGTT.

The chain recombines TRBV3-1 with TRBJ2-2; a possible D gene is TRBD1 (6 bases). Trimming left V 1 base short and J 7 bases short, with 10 bases between. This CDR3 spans 14 amino acids. The germline CDR1 and CDR2 sequences are LGHDT and YNNKEL (reference sequence). CDR3: CASSQGQANGELFF. Written as DNA, the CDR3 is TGTGCCAGCAGCCAAGGACAGGCGAACGGGGAGCTGTTTTTT.

At least ten counts were recorded for this clonotype. The V and J genes are TRBV2 and TRBJ2-2; unclear D gene. The CDR3 is 14 residues long. Germline V gives CDR1 SNHLY, CDR2 FYNNEI. The V end was cut by 7 bases, the J end by 5 bases, with 14 bases between. In DNA, the CDR3 is TGTGCCAGCACCCCCGGCCCGCAGACCGGGGAGCTGTTTTTT. Protein sequence: CASTPGPQTGELFF.

This clonotype was seen at least ten times. The rearrangement uses TRBV13 and TRBJ1-1, with D maybe TRBD1 (5 bases). V lost 2 bases to trimming and J lost 3 bases, with 13 bases between them. This CDR3 is built from 15 residues. The germline V gene encodes CDR1 PRHDT and CDR2 FYEKMQ (reference sequence). CDR3 nucleotides: TGTGCCAGCAGCTTACGAGGGGCCGGGGACACTGAAGCTTTCTTT. Protein product: CASSLRGAGDTEAFF.

Concerning this clonotype itself: Possible read error: a much larger clone is one base away. The DNA for the CDR3 is TGTGCCAGCAGCTCTAGACAGGGAGTCGACGAGCAGTACTTC. Its protein is CASSSRQGVDEQYF. The chain is built from TRBV7-2 and TRBJ2-7, with 7 positions matching TRBD1. Trimming removed 4 bases from V and 5 bases from J; junction bases left unmatched: 8. There are 14 residues in the CDR3. Germline V gene lookup returns CDR1 SGHTA and CDR2 FQGNSA.

V usage is TRBV6-1 and J usage is TRBJ2-5, with 9 nucleotides matching TRBD1. J gave up 5 bases and V 5 bases, and 6 bases lay outside the gene matches. The CDR3 loop spans 14 amino acids. CDR1 is MNHNS and CDR2 is SASEGT in the germline V gene. Here the CDR3 reads CASSRTGVVETQYF. The CDR3 nucleotides read TGTGCCAGCAGTAGGACAGGGGTAGTGGAGACCCAGTACTTC.

This clonotype was observed many times. The chain recombines TRBV2 with TRBJ1-1, with unresolved D. The CDR3 spans 15 residues. Germline V lookup: CDR1 SNHLY, CDR2 FYNNEI. V was pared by 6 bases and J by 3 bases, with 17 bases between. The DNA of the CDR3 is TGTGCCAGCAGCCTTAGACTCCGCTGGGACACTGAAGCTTTCTTT. Its translation is CASSLRLRWDTEAFF. Together with reference TRBV2 and TRBJ1-1, the CDR3 gives the full variable domain: EPEVTQTPSHQVTQMGQEVILRCVPISNHLYFYWYRQILGQKVEFLVSFYNNEISEKSEIFDDQFSVERPDGSNFTLKIRSTKLEDSAMYFCASSLRLRWDTEAFFGQGTRLTVV.

This clonotype came up many times. This chain connects TRBV5-6 to TRBJ1-1; tentative D call: TRBD1 (5 bases). V was trimmed by 0 bases and J by 4 bases, leaving 13 bases between them. From germline, CDR1 is SGHDT and CDR2 YYEEEE. The CDR3 spans 15 residues. CDR3 bases: TGTGCCAGCAGCTTGGCCCCCGACAGTTTCACTGAAGCTTTCTTT. It is translated as CASSLAPDSFTEAFF.

Only a few counts were recorded for this clonotype. The chain employs TRBV29-1 and TRBJ2-2; 7 positions match TRBD2. The CDR3 covers 14 residues. The germline V gene encodes CDR1 SQVTM and CDR2 ANQGSEA. The trim removed 4 bases at V and 4 bases at J, leaving 6 bases unmatched. CDR3: CSVVEGGFTGELFF. The CDR3 DNA reads TGCAGCGTTGTGGAGGGAGGGTTCACCGGGGAGCTGTTTTTT.

This chain connects TRBV28 to TRBJ1-2, with 8 bases that match TRBD1. The CDR3 sequence is 14 residues long. Germline loops: CDR1 MDHEN, CDR2 SYDVKM. Losses at the gene ends were 2 bases for V and 5 bases for J; bases not matched to a gene: 4. The CDR3 sequence: CASSLTTGGYGYTF. The CDR3 region has the DNA TGTGCCAGCAGTTTAACAACAGGGGGTTATGGCTACACCTTC.

The rearrangement joins TRBV10-3 to TRBJ1-1, with 7 bases fitting TRBD1. The ends lost 6 bases at V and 1 base at J; junction bases unmatched: 2. The CDR3 covers 13 residues. Germline values: CDR1 ENHRY, CDR2 SYGVKD. CDR3 coding DNA: TGTGCCATCAGCGGGACAGAGAACACTGAAGCTTTCTTT. This sequence encodes CAISGTENTEAFF.

This clonotype has at least ten counts. The chain carries TRBV7-9 and TRBJ2-2; 7 positions match TRBD1. Germline V gene data show CDR1 as SEHNR and CDR2 as FQNEAQ (reference sequence). The CDR3 runs to 16 residues. V shed 5 bases and J 1 base; nucleotides not matched to a gene: 7. CDR3 bases: TGTGCCAGCAGCGGAAGGGGGCGTAGGAACACCGGGGAGCTGTTTTTT. Its translation is CASSGRGRRNTGELFF.

This clonotype was detected a few times. The DNA for the CDR3 is TGTGCCAGCAGCCAGACAACCCATGAAGCTTTCTTT. It is translated as CASSQTTHEAFF. The chain uses TRBV7-4 and TRBJ1-1; no clear D. The CDR3 is 12 residues long. Germline lookup yields CDR1 SGHVT and CDR2 SQSDAQ. Trimming took 5 bases from V and 7 from J, leaving 11 bases between them.

This clonotype was counted a single time. V is TRBV11-2 and J is TRBJ2-5; TRBD2 agrees at 9 bases. The CDR3 is 17 amino acids. V was pared by 2 bases and J by 5 bases, with 12 bases of the junction left unmatched. Germline CDR1 and CDR2: SGHAT and FQNNGV. DNA of the CDR3: TGTGCCAGCAGCTTATACGTTCAAGCGGGAGGTGGGGAGACCCAGTACTTC. Its translation: CASSLYVQAGGGETQYF.

This clonotype was picked up many times. The V call is TRBV28, the J call TRBJ1-2; D might be TRBD1 (6 bases). Germline CDR1 is MDHEN and CDR2 is SYDVKM. The CDR3 spans 15 residues. Trimming stripped 7 bases from V and 4 bases from J, with 19 bases between. In nucleotides, the CDR3 is TGTGCCAGCACCCCAGAGGACAGAGCGCGCTATGGCTACACCTTC. It codes for CASTPEDRARYGYTF.

This clonotype has at least ten counts. The V call is TRBV6-1, the J call TRBJ2-7, with a possible D match to TRBD2 (6 bases). Germline loops: CDR1 MNHNS, CDR2 SASEGT. V shed 10 bases and J shed 6 bases, with 25 bases lying between them. This CDR3 has 15 amino acids. CDR3 residues: CATEASGTYHIEQYF. The CDR3 DNA is TGTGCCACCGAGGCGTCAGGGACTTATCATATCGAGCAGTACTTC.

Here the CDR3 reads CSAKTQGGYSNQPQHF. The CDR3 region has the DNA TGCAGTGCAAAAACACAAGGGGGGTATAGCAATCAGCCCCAGCATTTT. This rearrangement joins TRBV20-1 to TRBJ1-5; the D gene is possibly TRBD1 (6 bases). V lost 6 bases and J 0 bases, leaving 18 bases between the germline ends. The CDR3 consists of 16 residues. CDR1 and CDR2 from the germline V gene are DFQATT and SNEGSKA (reference sequence).

J is TRBJ1-1 and V is TRBV6-1; TRBD1 matches at 8 bases. The CDR3 length is 15 residues. J lost 3 bases, V lost 8 bases, and 11 bases had no gene match. Germline V gene sequence: CDR1 MNHNS, CDR2 SASEGT. CDR3 sequence reads: CASHGPTGVDTEAFF. DNA of the CDR3: TGTGCCAGCCACGGACCGACAGGGGTGGACACTGAAGCTTTCTTT.

The rearrangement links TRBV12-3 or TRBV12-4 to TRBJ1-1; D is uncertain. Trimming pared 2 bases from V and 4 bases from J, leaving 14 bases between. CDR3 length: 15 amino acids. As DNA, the CDR3 is TGTGCCAGCAGTTTAAGGGCGGTTACCGGCACTGAAGCTTTCTTT. Protein: CASSLRAVTGTEAFF.

This clonotype was observed at least ten times. The rearrangement joins TRBV18 to TRBJ1-6; 7 positions agree with TRBD1. Per germline, CDR1 KGHSH and CDR2 LQKENI. The length of the CDR3 is 14 residues. J lost 6 bases, V lost 3 bases, and 2 bases had no gene match. The CDR3 loop is CASSPTGSNSPLHF. CDR3 bases: TGTGCCAGCTCACCGACAGGGAGTAATTCACCCCTCCACTTT.

This clonotype showed up many times. The chain recombines TRBV20-1 with TRBJ1-6, with unresolved D. The CDR3 sequence is 15 residues long. CDR1 DFQATT and CDR2 SNEGSKA come from the germline V gene (reference sequence). V lost 6 bases and J lost 8, with 20 bases in between. For the CDR3, the DNA is TGCAGTGCCCGGAAGGGCAGCCTTCGGGATTCACCCCTCCACTTT. Protein product: CSARKGSLRDSPLHF.

This clonotype has a count of ten or more. The chain recombines TRBV14 with TRBJ2-7; D is ambiguous. Germline CDR1 and CDR2: SGHDN and FVKESK. The V and J ends lost 0 bases and 8 bases respectively, with 11 bases between them. The CDR3 has 13 amino acids. The CDR3 protein is CASSQELGSQQYF. CDR3 coding DNA: TGTGCCAGCAGCCAAGAACTGGGGTCGCAGCAGTACTTC.

Regarding this clonotype: Since a much larger clone is just one base distant, this may be a read error. This chain uses TRBV2 with TRBJ2-5; D is tentatively TRBD1 or TRBD2 (5 bases each). This CDR3 has 14 residues. Germline V gives CDR1 SNHLY, CDR2 FYNNEI. DNA of the CDR3: TGTGCCAGCAGAGGGGCTGAGGCCAGGGAGACCGAGTACTTC. Translating gives CASRGAEARETEYF.